The 16 T cell receptor beta chains below come from one sample, sequenced in a study of vaccination and CD4 T cells after COVID-19. Treatment described: roughly 10-day PBMC culture with coronavirus spike peptide pools or control peptides (ViraFEST assay). These receptors' antigens are unknown. The Oncomine TCR Beta short-read assay was what sequenced the DNA obtained from cultured CD4+ T cells. MiXCR was run by TCRdb on the PCR reads, yielding one entry per CDR3 protein. Here the sample spans some 20,000 distinct CDR3 sequences, 55% to 70% being singletons. Source: CD4+ T cells from blood, cultured in vitro, taken after SARS-CoV-2 vaccination. The receptor set was obtained from a human donor who had recovered from COVID-19.

The chain employs TRBV6-1 and TRBJ1-3, with TRBD1 matching over 7 bases. Germline loops: CDR1 MNHNS, CDR2 SASEGT. Germline trimming cut 4 bases from V and 4 bases from J; bases unmatched to any gene: 1. The length of the CDR3 is 13 residues. This CDR3 reads CASSGQGGNTIYF. The CDR3 nucleotides read TGTGCCAGCAGTGGACAGGGAGGAAACACCATATATTTT.

This clonotype appeared once. The genes are TRBV12-3 or TRBV12-4 and TRBJ1-1, with D possibly TRBD1 on 5 matching bases. The CDR3 consists of 13 residues. Trimming took 3 bases from V and 9 from J, leaving 14 bases between them. CDR3 in DNA: TGTGCCAGCAGTTTGGAGCGGACACGGAAAGCTTTCTTT. Translating gives CASSLERTRKAFF.

V is TRBV30 and J is TRBJ2-2; perhaps TRBD1 as D (5 bases). Germline loops: CDR1 GTSNPN, CDR2 SVGIG (reference sequence). The CDR3 has 12 residues. Deletions cut 0 bases from V and 7 bases from J, with 6 bases between. The CDR3 nucleotides are TGTGCCTGGAGTGTAAGGGGCGGGGAGCTGTTTTTT. This encodes CAWSVRGGELFF.

This sequence joins TRBV2 and TRBJ1-5; tentatively, D is TRBD1 (5 bases). V lost 8 bases to trimming and J lost 4 bases, with 12 bases between them. Germline V lookup: CDR1 SNHLY, CDR2 FYNNEI. This CDR3 is 13 amino acids long. The CDR3 DNA reads TGTGCCAGCGGGGGGGAGTCTAATCAGCCCCAGCATTTT. Translation: CASGGESNQPQHF.

There are a few counts of this clonotype. This rearrangement joins TRBV6-5 to TRBJ2-7; D may be TRBD1 (6 bases). The V end lost 2 bases, the J end lost 5 bases, and 13 bases lay between the germline ends. This CDR3 region has 14 residues. CDR1 MNHEY and CDR2 SVGAGI come from the germline V gene. CDR3 region: CASSYGQGSNEQYF. The CDR3 DNA is TGTGCCAGCAGTTACGGTCAGGGGAGTAACGAGCAGTACTTC.

The rearrangement uses TRBV27 and TRBJ1-2, with TRBD1 as a possible D gene (6 bases). V was pared by 4 bases and J by 7 bases, with 13 bases between. CDR1 is MNHEY and CDR2 is SMNVEV in the germline V gene (reference sequence). The CDR3 totals 13 residues. The CDR3 DNA reads as TGTGCCAGCAGTTCCGGGGGCGGGAGTGGCTACACCTTC. Translated, it gives CASSSGGGSGYTF.

The chain links TRBV7-2 to TRBJ2-7, with a weak D call TRBD2 (6 bases). The CDR3 sequence is 17 residues long. The germline gives CDR1 SGHTA, CDR2 FQGNSA. Trimming shortened V by 1 base and J by 4 bases, and 20 bases separated the two germline ends. The chain's CDR3 is CASSLDRPRGLKYEQYF. The DNA for the CDR3 is TGTGCCAGCAGCTTAGACCGCCCTCGGGGACTTAAGTACGAGCAGTACTTC.

The chain combines TRBV5-1 with TRBJ2-3, with D maybe TRBD2 (5 bases). The V gene lost 4 bases and the J gene lost 2 bases, with 8 bases spanning the gap. Per germline, CDR1 SGHRS and CDR2 YFSETQ. This CDR3 is built from 13 residues. The CDR3 bases are TGCGCCAGCAGCGGAGCGGCCACAGATACGCAGTATTTT. It yields the protein CASSGAATDTQYF.

The V and J genes are TRBV11-2 and TRBJ1-6, with D possibly being TRBD1 (5 bases). Trimming took 2 bases from V and 6 from J, leaving 11 bases between them. The CDR3 consists of 15 residues. Per germline, CDR1 SGHAT and CDR2 FQNNGV. Here the CDR3 DNA reads TGTGCCAGCAGCTTAACGGGACGGCCTAATTCACCCCTCCACTTT. Translation gives CASSLTGRPNSPLHF.

The rearrangement links TRBV4-2 to TRBJ1-1, with D unresolved. This CDR3 region has 15 residues. Looked up from germline, CDR1 is LGHNA and CDR2 is YNFKEQ. The V gene lost 1 base and the J gene lost 5 bases, with 14 bases spanning the gap. The CDR3 reads CASSQASGLGTEAFF. The CDR3 DNA reads as TGTGCCAGCAGCCAAGCGAGCGGTCTAGGTACTGAAGCTTTCTTT.

This clonotype occurred a few times. CDR3 DNA: TGTGCCAGCAGTGAAAGCTCGCTACGGATAGGGTACTTC. Its protein is CASSESSLRIGYF. V gene TRBV6-1 combines with J gene TRBJ2-5, with D unclear. With 2 bases removed from V and 13 bases from J, the gap between germline ends came to 17 bases. This CDR3 has 13 residues. Germline CDR1 reads MNHNS; CDR2 reads SASEGT.

CDR3 coding DNA: TGTGCCACCGGATATGGCTACACCTTC. This gives the protein CATGYGYTF. The chain recombines TRBV6-2 or TRBV6-3 with TRBJ1-2, with D unclear. The germline CDR1 and CDR2 sequences are MNHEY and SVGEGT. The CDR3 loop spans 9 amino acids. The ends were cut back, 10 bases at V and 5 bases at J, with 5 bases in the middle.

V gene TRBV7-8 combines with J gene TRBJ2-7; D uncertain. The germline V and J ends were trimmed by 5 bases and 0 bases, with 8 bases remaining between them. CDR1 SGHVS and CDR2 FQNEAQ come from the germline V gene. This CDR3 contains 13 residues. CDR3 bases: TGTGCCAGCAGCCGACCCAGCTCCTACGAGCAGTACTTC. Translation gives CASSRPSSYEQYF.

The rearrangement uses TRBV9 and TRBJ1-2; the match to TRBD1 covers 9 bases. After removal of 0 bases from V and 0 bases from J, the junction contained 3 bases not matched to a gene. The CDR3 runs 16 residues. Germline loops: CDR1 SGDLS, CDR2 YYNGEE. The CDR3 sequence is CASSVGGTGPNYGYTF. The CDR3 DNA reads as TGTGCCAGCAGCGTAGGGGGGACAGGGCCTAACTATGGCTACACCTTC.

This clonotype was picked up a small number of times. This chain links TRBV7-9 with TRBJ1-6; 7 bases map to TRBD1. CDR3 length equals 15 residues. Germline CDR1 and CDR2: SEHNR and FQNEAQ (reference sequence). The V segment lost 3 bases and the J segment 5 bases; nucleotides outside the gene matches: 4. The CDR3 sequence: CASSFSGGDNSPLHF. CDR3 coding DNA: TGTGCCAGCAGCTTCTCAGGGGGAGATAATTCACCCCTCCACTTT.

This clonotype was seen more than once but under ten times. This sequence joins TRBV11-3 and TRBJ1-2; no firm D call. The V end was cut by 3 bases, the J end by 2 bases, with 7 bases between. The CDR3 covers 13 residues. Germline-derived CDR1 and CDR2 are SGHNT and YENEEA. The CDR3 region is CASSLGRNYGYTF. DNA for the CDR3: TGTGCCAGCAGCTTGGGCAGGAACTATGGCTACACCTTC.